These 20 T cell receptor beta chains originate from one sample sequenced in a study of vaccination and CD4 T cells after COVID-19. Treatment in this sample: roughly 11-day PBMC culture with coronavirus spike peptide pools or control peptides (ViraFEST assay). For these TCRs, the target antigens are not known. Sequence data for DNA of cultured CD4+ T cells were generated by the Oncomine TCR Beta short-read assay. TCRdb called the PCR reads again in MiXCR, with one record for every CDR3 protein. This sample has about 14,000 distinct CDR3 sequences, with less than 50% found just once. Sequenced: cultured CD4+ T cells from blood. The receptors stem from a human donor with COVID-19.

This clonotype turned up a few times. The chain uses TRBV6-2 or TRBV6-3 and TRBJ1-1, with D uncertain. The germline V and J ends were trimmed by 4 bases and 0 bases, with 9 bases remaining between them. The germline gives CDR1 MNHEY, CDR2 SVGEGT. The CDR3 has 14 residues. CDR3 DNA sequence: TGTGCCAGCAGTTTAGACGGTATGAACACTGAAGCTTTCTTT. It yields the protein CASSLDGMNTEAFF.

V usage is TRBV11-2 and J usage is TRBJ1-6; TRBD1 matches at 8 bases. Looked up from germline, CDR1 is SGHAT and CDR2 is FQNNGV. With V trimmed by 4 bases and J by 10 bases, 6 bases remained unmatched. The CDR3 spans 14 residues. Here the CDR3 DNA reads TGTGCCAGCAGCTACAGACAGGGGCACTCACCCCTCCACTTT. It specifies CASSYRQGHSPLHF.

CDR3 sequence: CASSFKGGSRGNIQYF. The CDR3 coding sequence is TGTGCCAGCAGCTTTAAGGGGGGATCGAGGGGGAACATTCAGTACTTC. The rearrangement joins TRBV11-2 to TRBJ2-4; D may correspond to TRBD1 or TRBD2 (6 bases each). The V end lost 3 bases, the J end lost 7 bases, and 19 bases lay between the germline ends. The germline V gene encodes CDR1 SGHAT and CDR2 FQNNGV. The CDR3 is made up of 16 amino acids.

The gene calls are TRBV5-4 and TRBJ1-2, with 8 bases matching TRBD1. The length of the CDR3 is 15 residues. The germline CDR1 and CDR2 sequences are SGHNT and YYREEE (reference sequence). V gave up 4 bases and J gave up 4 bases; unmatched junction bases: 9. The CDR3 here is CASSVGGTGSYGYTF. The CDR3 coding sequence is TGTGCCAGCAGCGTCGGAGGGACAGGCAGCTATGGCTACACCTTC.

The rearrangement uses TRBV29-1 and TRBJ2-7; 10 nucleotides line up with TRBD1. The ends lost 7 bases at V and 1 base at J; junction bases unmatched: 4. The CDR3 loop spans 13 amino acids. Germline CDR1 is SQVTM and CDR2 is ANQGSEA. The CDR3 protein is CSGGQGPSYEQYF. CDR3 nucleotide sequence: TGCAGCGGGGGACAGGGGCCTTCCTACGAGCAGTACTTC.

The J gene is TRBJ1-2, the V gene TRBV5-6; possible D gene TRBD1, 5 bases. The CDR3 contains 15 residues. V gave up 3 bases and J gave up 6 bases, with 18 bases separating them. Germline CDR1 and CDR2: SGHDT and YYEEEE. For the CDR3, the DNA is TGTGCCAGCAGCTGGGGGTCCAGGGTTATCGATGGCTACACCTTC. Amino acid sequence: CASSWGSRVIDGYTF.

A few counts support this clonotype. J is TRBJ2-7 and V is TRBV20-1; tentative D call: TRBD1 (7 bases). The CDR3 is 17 amino acids. V lost 3 bases to trimming and J lost 0 bases, with 21 bases between them. Per germline, CDR1 DFQATT and CDR2 SNEGSKA (reference sequence). Here the CDR3 DNA reads TGCAGTGCTAGTCTTGCGTGGAGGGGGCACCCCTCCTACGAGCAGTACTTC. This codes for CSASLAWRGHPSYEQYF.

The table lists this clonotype with a few counts. The gene calls are TRBV6-5 and TRBJ1-1, with D unclear. CDR3 length: 13 amino acids. The germline CDR1 and CDR2 sequences are MNHEY and SVGAGI. The V gene lost 2 bases and the J gene lost 1 base, with 5 bases spanning the gap. Here the CDR3 DNA reads TGTGCCAGCAGTTACCCAGGGAACACTGAAGCTTTCTTT. It specifies CASSYPGNTEAFF.

The rearrangement joins TRBV12-3 or TRBV12-4 to TRBJ1-4; D gene uncertain. V gave up 1 base and J gave up 4 bases, with 7 bases separating them. The CDR3 covers 14 residues. CDR3 in DNA: TGTGCCAGCAGTTTAGTGGGCGGTAATGAAAAACTGTTTTTT. Amino acids: CASSLVGGNEKLFF.

This clonotype was seen only a few times. V usage is TRBV6-1 and J usage is TRBJ1-2; D is ambiguous. The germline V and J ends were trimmed by 10 bases and 3 bases, with 12 bases remaining between them. CDR1 and CDR2 from the germline V gene are MNHNS and SASEGT. CDR3 length equals 12 residues. The CDR3 bases are TGTGCCACTTCCCACTTCTACTATGGCTACACCTTC. Translated, it gives CATSHFYYGYTF.

This chain uses TRBV7-3 with TRBJ2-1, with TRBD2 matching over 9 bases. After removal of 1 base from V and 9 bases from J, the junction contained 7 bases not matched to a gene. CDR1 is SGHTA and CDR2 is FQGTGA in the germline V gene. The CDR3 covers 15 residues. The CDR3 sequence: CASSLSAGGHSEQFF. CDR3 DNA: TGTGCCAGCAGCTTAAGCGCGGGGGGGCATAGTGAGCAGTTCTTC.

The chain joins TRBV14 to TRBJ2-7; D remains unclear. Per germline, CDR1 SGHDN and CDR2 FVKESK. Trimming removed 1 base from V and 6 bases from J, with 7 bases in between. The length of the CDR3 is 12 residues. The CDR3 here is CASSQVAVEQYF. CDR3 nucleotides: TGTGCCAGCAGCCAAGTTGCGGTCGAGCAGTACTTC.

The chain recombines TRBV11-2 with TRBJ2-3, with 9 bases matching TRBD1. CDR3 length equals 16 residues. Losses at the gene ends were 5 bases for V and 4 bases for J; bases not matched to a gene: 10. Germline lookup yields CDR1 SGHAT and CDR2 FQNNGV. DNA of the CDR3: TGTGCCAGCAGCCCCGTTGGGACAGGGTTCCCAGATACGCAGTATTTT. Its protein product is CASSPVGTGFPDTQYF.

This clonotype showed up just a few times. The chain is built from TRBV6-1 and TRBJ1-2, with D possibly TRBD1 on 6 matching bases. The CDR3 extends over 16 amino acids. Trimming removed 6 bases at V and 3 bases at J, with 20 bases between. The V gene's germline CDR1 is MNHNS and CDR2 SASEGT. CDR3 nucleotide sequence: TGTGCCAGCAGCTCTGGTTTGGGGGCGAAACACTATGGCTACACCTTC. This sequence encodes CASSSGLGAKHYGYTF.

This clonotype appeared a single time. The genes are TRBV2 and TRBJ2-5, with 10 bases that match TRBD2. The J segment lost 1 base and the V segment lost 2 bases, leaving 1 base of the junction unmatched. Per germline, CDR1 SNHLY and CDR2 FYNNEI. The CDR3 sequence is 15 residues long. CDR3 protein: CASSEQRGGQETQYF. The CDR3 DNA reads TGTGCCAGCAGTGAACAGCGGGGGGGCCAAGAGACCCAGTACTTC.

J is TRBJ2-3 and V is TRBV2; D call uncertain. Trimming took off 1 base at V and 6 bases at J, with 5 bases between the two ends. The CDR3 is 12 amino acids. Germline lookup yields CDR1 SNHLY and CDR2 FYNNEI. CDR3 nucleotides: TGTGCCAGCAGTGAAGGGATCGATACGCAGTATTTT. This translates into CASSEGIDTQYF.

The table lists this clonotype with a few counts. V and J are TRBV30 and TRBJ1-4; D unresolved. The CDR3 loop spans 13 amino acids. V was cut by 1 base and J by 5 bases, with 8 bases left in between. Germline V lookup: CDR1 GTSNPN, CDR2 SVGIG (reference sequence). CDR3 in amino acids: CAWSASGNEKLFF. DNA for the CDR3: TGTGCCTGGAGTGCGTCGGGGAATGAAAAACTGTTTTTT.

This chain joins TRBV9 and TRBJ1-2; no clear D. There are 16 residues in the CDR3. V was pared by 4 bases and J by 2 bases, with 18 bases between. Germline V gene lookup returns CDR1 SGDLS and CDR2 YYNGEE. The DNA for the CDR3 is TGTGCCAGCAGCTCCCTCCTCACTCAAGTGAACTATGGCTACACCTTC. Its protein is CASSSLLTQVNYGYTF.

V usage is TRBV12-3 or TRBV12-4 and J usage is TRBJ1-1; D not certain. V lost 3 bases and J lost 4, with 12 bases in between. The CDR3 has 14 amino acids. CDR3: CASSFSQAGTEAFF. The CDR3 DNA is TGTGCCAGCAGTTTTTCCCAGGCGGGCACTGAAGCTTTCTTT.

This chain connects TRBV29-1 to TRBJ1-1, with D perhaps TRBD1 (5 bases). The CDR3 sequence is 12 residues long. In germline, CDR1 is SQVTM, CDR2 ANQGSEA. V lost 3 bases and J 3 bases, leaving 8 bases between the germline ends. This CDR3 is CSVDRRDTEAFF. The DNA for the CDR3 is TGCAGCGTTGACCGCAGGGACACTGAAGCTTTCTTT.